The 28 T cell receptor beta chains below all came from one sample that was sequenced in a study of T-cell memory formation after mild COVID-19. TCRdb recomputed calls from the 5' RACE reads with MiXCR, one row per CDR3 protein. The sample yields about 90,000 distinct CDR3 sequences, approximately 13% seen once. The sample taken for sequencing was PBMCs or a T cell subset sorted from them (not recorded which). The receptor set was obtained from an adult woman who had mild COVID-19 (a few samples of this study predate the infection). Cell type and time point are not known.

This clonotype has a handful of counts. V is TRBV4-1 and J is TRBJ2-7, with 12 positions matching TRBD2. V dropped 1 base and J dropped 4; count of bases not matched to a gene: 5. Germline loops: CDR1 MGHRA, CDR2 YSYEKL. This CDR3 is built from 16 residues. CDR3 nucleotides: TGCGCCAGCAGCCAAGGGGCTAGCGGGGGGGCATACGAGCAGTACTTC. It translates to CASSQGASGGAYEQYF.

In this sample, this clonotype turned up a few times. The rearrangement links TRBV6-2 or TRBV6-3 to TRBJ2-7; maybe TRBD1 (5 bases). The CDR3 has 15 amino acids. Germline loops: CDR1 MNHEY, CDR2 SVGEGT. Trimming shortened V by 8 bases and J by 1 base, and 18 bases separated the two germline ends. Written as DNA, the CDR3 is TGTGCCAGCGCGGAGCCGGACACAGCATCCTACGAGCAGTACTTC. Its translation: CASAEPDTASYEQYF.

This clonotype has only a few counts. This sequence joins TRBV4-1 and TRBJ2-7; 8 bases are shared with TRBD1. Per germline, CDR1 MGHRA and CDR2 YSYEKL. The V gene end was trimmed by 2 bases and the J gene end by 2 bases; junction bases not matched to a gene: 2. The CDR3 covers 14 residues. In DNA, the CDR3 is TGCGCCAGCAGCCAAACGGACAGGGCCTACGAGCAGTACTTC. Amino acid sequence: CASSQTDRAYEQYF.

The chain recombines TRBV5-3 with TRBJ2-5, with 13 bases lining up with TRBD2. TRBV5-3 is assigned to the ORF class and has an uncertain function. The CDR3 is made up of 15 amino acids. V shed 3 bases, J shed 3 bases, and the junction held 2 bases outside the gene matches. The CDR3 loop is CARSYGLAGEETQYF. Here the CDR3 DNA reads TGTGCCAGAAGCTACGGACTAGCGGGGGAAGAGACCCAGTACTTC.

Points on this clonotype: At one of its ends the junction is not consistent with the germline gene, which may arise from a read error. The rearrangement joins TRBV7-9 to TRBJ2-5; TRBD2 might be the D (6 bases). Germline V lookup: CDR1 SEHNR, CDR2 FQNEAQ (reference sequence). The CDR3 covers 15 residues. The CDR3 nucleotides read TGTGCCAGCAGCTTAGGGCGGAGGGACCAAGATACCCAGTACTTC. Translation: CASSLGRRDQDTQYF.

CDR3 amino acids: CSAPLAGPGDEQYF. DNA of the CDR3: TGCAGTGCCCCCCTGGCAGGGCCGGGGGACGAGCAGTACTTC. The chain carries TRBV20-1 and TRBJ2-7; perhaps TRBD2 as D (6 bases). The CDR3 is made up of 14 amino acids. Germline CDR1 and CDR2: DFQATT and SNEGSKA (reference sequence). Trimming stripped 6 bases from V and 5 bases from J, with 20 bases between.

A single count supports this clonotype. This chain uses TRBV7-7 with TRBJ2-7; D perhaps matches TRBD2 (5 bases). The V gene lost 1 base and the J gene lost 2 bases, with 12 bases spanning the gap. CDR1 is SSHAT, CDR2 FNYEAQ, per germline (reference sequence). The CDR3 totals 15 residues. The CDR3 bases are TGTGCCAGCAGCTTAGGCCCGGGAAGGCCCTACGAGCAGTACTTC. This gives the protein CASSLGPGRPYEQYF.

Here the CDR3 DNA reads TGCAGCGTTGAAAGGGGGAGTGGGGGATATGAGCAGTTCTTC. Translated, it gives CSVERGSGGYEQFF. The V call is TRBV29-1, the J call TRBJ2-1; D might be TRBD1 (6 bases). This CDR3 has 14 residues. Trimming pared 2 bases from V and 8 bases from J, leaving 16 bases between. Germline V gene lookup returns CDR1 SQVTM and CDR2 ANQGSEA.

This clonotype was counted many times. The rearrangement joins TRBV5-1 to TRBJ2-2; D unresolved. Germline V lookup: CDR1 SGHRS, CDR2 YFSETQ. The V gene lost 0 bases and the J gene lost 0 bases, with 9 bases spanning the gap. The CDR3 is 16 amino acids. The CDR3 spells CASSLVSAANTGELFF. The CDR3 DNA sequence: TGCGCCAGCAGCTTGGTGTCAGCCGCGAACACCGGGGAGCTGTTTTTT.

The table lists this clonotype with many counts. This rearrangement joins TRBV7-8 to TRBJ2-3, with 12 nucleotides matching TRBD2. Germline CDR1 and CDR2: SGHVS and FQNEAQ. The CDR3 is 16 amino acids. The V and J ends lost 6 bases and 5 bases, in that order; junction bases with no gene match: 9. The CDR3 sequence is CASRLSSGGAVDTQYF. The DNA of the CDR3 is TGTGCCAGCAGACTCTCTAGCGGGGGGGCCGTAGATACGCAGTATTTT.

There are a few counts of this clonotype. The genes are TRBV11-2 and TRBJ1-2; perhaps TRBD1 as D (5 bases). The CDR3 has 14 residues. Trimming took 5 bases from V and 6 from J, leaving 16 bases between them. The germline V gene encodes CDR1 SGHAT and CDR2 FQNNGV. CDR3 coding DNA: TGTGCCAGCAGCGCCGGGGACGGAGGACATGGCTACACCTTC. Translation gives CASSAGDGGHGYTF.

There are a few counts of this clonotype. In this CDR3 the conserved last residue, phenylalanine or tryptophan, is missing, so a read error is likely. The V and J genes are TRBV2 and TRBJ2-7; TRBD2 matches at 8 bases. Germline V gene data show CDR1 as SNHLY and CDR2 as FYNNEI. CDR3 length: 15 amino acids. With V trimmed by 0 bases and J by 5 bases, 6 bases remained unmatched. DNA for the CDR3: TGTGCCAGCAGTGAAGCGCTGGCGGGGGGTGACGAGCAGTACTTG. It codes for CASSEALAGGDEQYL.

This clonotype was seen a few times. This chain connects TRBV5-5 to TRBJ2-1; maybe TRBD2 (6 bases). This CDR3 has 12 residues. The V gene lost 3 bases and the J gene lost 6 bases, with 7 bases spanning the gap. Germline V gives CDR1 SGHKS, CDR2 YYEKEE (reference sequence). This CDR3 is CASSWDFNEQFF. In DNA, the CDR3 is TGTGCCAGCAGCTGGGACTTCAATGAGCAGTTCTTC.

The chain joins TRBV12-3 or TRBV12-4 to TRBJ2-1, with a possible D match to TRBD2 (6 bases). There are 14 residues in the CDR3. V gave up 5 bases and J gave up 7 bases, with 15 bases separating them. Here the CDR3 reads CASSRDSSRNEQFF. For the CDR3, the DNA is TGTGCCAGCAGTCGGGACTCCTCGAGGAATGAGCAGTTCTTC.

The chain employs TRBV6-5 and TRBJ2-7; 9 bases line up with TRBD2. Germline V CDR1 and CDR2: MNHEY, SVGAGI. This CDR3 spans 12 amino acids. V trimming: 10 bases; J trimming: 3 bases; junction bases outside the gene matches: 4. The CDR3 DNA sequence: TGTGCCACCTTAGCGGGGGACTACGAGCAGTACTTC. Protein: CATLAGDYEQYF.

Only a few counts were recorded for this clonotype. This rearrangement joins TRBV29-1 to TRBJ2-1; TRBD2 matches at 8 bases. The V gene's germline CDR1 is SQVTM and CDR2 ANQGSEA. With V trimmed by 0 bases and J by 10 bases, 8 bases remained unmatched. This CDR3 spans 14 amino acids. The CDR3 loop reads CSVEEPVAGLEQFF. CDR3 sequence (DNA): TGCAGCGTTGAAGAACCCGTAGCGGGGTTGGAGCAGTTCTTC.

This clonotype was picked up a small number of times. V and J are TRBV28 and TRBJ2-5; tentatively, D is TRBD1 or TRBD2 (5 bases each). Germline loops: CDR1 MDHEN, CDR2 SYDVKM. V was clipped by 4 bases and J by 2 bases, with 11 bases between them. The CDR3 is 14 residues long. CDR3 sequence: CASSSTWGQETQYF. CDR3 nucleotides: TGTGCCAGCAGTTCGACTTGGGGGCAAGAGACCCAGTACTTC. Full variable domain (remainder filled in from reference TRBV28 and TRBJ2-5): DVKVTQSSRYLVKRTGEKVFLECVQDMDHENMFWYRQDPGLGLRLIYFSYDVKMKEKGDIPEGYSVSREKKERFSLILESASTNQTSMYLCASSSTWGQETQYFGPGTRLLVL.

This clonotype was counted between two and nine times. The rearrangement joins TRBV20-1 to TRBJ2-7, with 9 bases fitting TRBD2. The CDR3 runs 18 residues. V lost 0 bases, J lost 0 bases, and 12 bases stayed unmatched. Germline V gene data show CDR1 as DFQATT and CDR2 as SNEGSKA (reference sequence). The CDR3 coding sequence is TGCAGTGCTAGAGATAGGCCCATACGCGGGAGGGACTCCTACGAGCAGTACTTC. Protein product: CSARDRPIRGRDSYEQYF.

The chain has TRBV5-6 and TRBJ1-1; D call uncertain. V was cut by 4 bases and J by 0 bases, with 16 bases left in between. The CDR3 is made up of 16 amino acids. Germline CDR1 and CDR2: SGHDT and YYEEEE. DNA of the CDR3: TGTGCCAGCAGCCCGCCGCCGAAGTTAATGAACACTGAAGCTTTCTTT. Its translation: CASSPPPKLMNTEAFF. Based on the CDR3 plus reference TRBV5-6 and TRBJ1-1, the full variable domain is DAGVTQSPTHLIKTRGQQVTLRCSPKSGHDTVSWYQQALGQGPQFIFQYYEEEERQRGNFPDRFSGHQFPNYSSELNVNALLLGDSALYLCASSPPPKLMNTEAFFGQGTRLTVV.

The V and J genes are TRBV29-1 and TRBJ1-2; D is uncertain. V gave up 2 bases and J gave up 6 bases, with 10 bases separating them. Germline V gene sequence: CDR1 SQVTM, CDR2 ANQGSEA. There are 12 residues in the CDR3. Here the CDR3 DNA reads TGCAGCGTTGAACCAACGTATCATGGCTACACCTTC. Amino acid sequence: CSVEPTYHGYTF.

The chain employs TRBV20-1 and TRBJ1-2; D remains unclear. The germline V gene has CDR1 DFQATT and CDR2 SNEGSKA (reference sequence). V lost 5 bases and J 5 bases, leaving 15 bases between the germline ends. This CDR3 has 13 residues. The CDR3 bases are TGCAGTGCTGACGGGGATACGCCTTATGGCTACACCTTC. Protein sequence: CSADGDTPYGYTF.

This chain connects TRBV29-1 to TRBJ2-7; D assignment may be TRBD1 or TRBD2 (5 bases each). Germline loops: CDR1 SQVTM, CDR2 ANQGSEA. Deletions cut 5 bases from V and 2 bases from J, with 16 bases between. This CDR3 contains 14 residues. CDR3 bases: TGCAGCGTTCCGCTACCGGGACCTCCCTACGAGCAGTACTTC. Encoded protein: CSVPLPGPPYEQYF.

The rearrangement joins TRBV7-6 to TRBJ1-2; a weak D match, TRBD1 (6 bases). Germline values: CDR1 SGHVS, CDR2 FNYEAQ. This CDR3 is built from 13 residues. The ends were cut back, 8 bases at V and 4 bases at J, with 14 bases in the middle. CDR3: CASSQGVGYGYTF. The CDR3 coding sequence is TGTGCCAGCTCACAGGGTGTGGGCTATGGCTACACCTTC.

The V and J genes are TRBV7-6 and TRBJ2-1, with D unresolved. V dropped 6 bases and J dropped 0 bases, with 21 bases sitting between them. The V gene's germline CDR1 is SGHVS and CDR2 FNYEAQ. CDR3 length: 18 residues. CDR3 protein: CASSSPGPSWSSYNEQFF. The CDR3 DNA follows: TGTGCCAGCAGTTCACCCGGGCCCTCCTGGAGCTCCTACAATGAGCAGTTCTTC.

V is TRBV5-1 and J is TRBJ2-3; 13 bases match TRBD2. The V and J ends lost 4 bases and 0 bases, in that order; junction bases with no gene match: 8. The CDR3 consists of 18 residues. Germline lookup yields CDR1 SGHRS and CDR2 YFSETQ. In DNA form, the CDR3 reads TGCGCCAGCAGCATAACCGGGACTAGCGGGGATAGCACAGATACGCAGTATTTT. The encoded protein is CASSITGTSGDSTDTQYF.

V and J are TRBV7-9 and TRBJ2-7; D unclear. Trimming took off 1 base at V and 4 bases at J, with 5 bases between the two ends. The length of the CDR3 is 12 residues. Per germline, CDR1 SEHNR and CDR2 FQNEAQ (reference sequence). CDR3 residues: CASSLDQYEQYF. CDR3 in DNA: TGTGCCAGCAGCTTAGACCAGTACGAGCAGTACTTC.

The chain carries TRBV29-1 and TRBJ2-6; D assignment may be TRBD1 or TRBD2 (5 bases each). Germline V lookup: CDR1 SQVTM, CDR2 ANQGSEA. The CDR3 consists of 16 residues. V was cut by 0 bases and J by 2 bases, with 11 bases left in between. The DNA of the CDR3 is TGCAGCGTTGAAGAAAGTGAGGGGACTGGGGCCAACGTCCTGACTTTC. Residues: CSVEESEGTGANVLTF. The whole variable domain, filled in from reference TRBV29-1 and TRBJ2-6, reads SAVISQKPSRDICQRGTSLTIQCQVDSQVTMMFWYRQQPGQSLTLIATANQGSEATYESGFVIDKFPISRPNLTFSTLTVSNMSPEDSSIYLCSVEESEGTGANVLTFGAGSRLTVL.

This clonotype was found a few times. V gene TRBV6-6 combines with J gene TRBJ2-4; possibly TRBD1 for D (6 bases). Germline V lookup: CDR1 MNHNY, CDR2 SVGAGI (reference sequence). The CDR3 runs to 12 residues. V shed 5 bases and J shed 14 bases, with 16 bases lying between them. The DNA for the CDR3 is TGTGCCAGCAGTAACCCGGGACACCAGGAGTACTTC. It encodes CASSNPGHQEYF.